This section outlines one T cell receptor beta chain sequence together with its context. In the authors' workflow: Amplification of reference gene primers was used by the study to estimate nucleated cell counts. Clones were read by immunoSEQ multiplex PCR, and TCRdb kept only the in-frame ones, dropping some. The V and J calls and clone size come from that table; D and trimming were worked out from the DNA. Of about 170,000 clones listed, around 80% are singletons. These data originate in a study of blood T cell repertoires in COVID-19. Background on the study: Some COVID-19 samples were acute and others convalescent; all came from the United States, Italy and Spain. PBMCs, B-cell-depleted T cells, or T cells provided the cDNA or gDNA that made up the material.

Trimming left V 1 base short and J 8 bases short, with 14 bases between. Germline CDR1 reads SEHNR; CDR2 reads FQNEAQ (reference sequence). This CDR3 region has 14 residues. This clonotype originated in an elderly woman with acute or convalescent COVID-19. The specimen was peripheral blood. This rearrangement joins TRBV7-9 to TRBJ1-1; no definite D call. CDR3 amino acids: CASSLVAAASEAFF. DNA for the CDR3: TGTGCCAGCAGCTTAGTGGCGGCAGCTTCCGAAGCTTTCTTT.